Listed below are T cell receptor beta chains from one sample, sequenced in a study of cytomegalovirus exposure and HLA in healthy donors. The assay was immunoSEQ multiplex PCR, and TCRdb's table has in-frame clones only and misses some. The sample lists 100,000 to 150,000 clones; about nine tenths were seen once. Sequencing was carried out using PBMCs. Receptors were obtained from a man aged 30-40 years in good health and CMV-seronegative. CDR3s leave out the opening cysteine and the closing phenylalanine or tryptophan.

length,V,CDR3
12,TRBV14,ASSHRRENTEAF
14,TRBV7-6,ASSSVGRGGTGELF
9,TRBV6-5,ASSSRGVTF
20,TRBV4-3,ASSQTKSAGLAGGQVLGTQY
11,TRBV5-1,ASSGGQGAEAF
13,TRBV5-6,ASSLASDRTETQY
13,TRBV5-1,ASSKDRADGTEAF
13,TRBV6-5,ASSYFQEQSYGYT
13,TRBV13,ASSFGTAANYGYT
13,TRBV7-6,ASTPGGGNNQPQH
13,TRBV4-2,ASSQEGQGEVGYT
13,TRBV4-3,ASSQDQAPSYEQY
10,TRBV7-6,ASSFRGGEQF
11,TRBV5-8,ASSFGRGGKLF
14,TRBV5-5,ASSLTPGGLNQPQH
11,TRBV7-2,ASTRTAQETQY
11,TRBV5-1,ASSFDSNYGYT
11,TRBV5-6,ASSWGVGQPQH
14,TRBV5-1,ASSVTGRTDTGELF
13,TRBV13,ASSLGLGGYGEQF
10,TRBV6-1,ASSDSGTRRF
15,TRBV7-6,ASSPNTGGSSGNTIY
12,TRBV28,ASTSLAGEYEQY
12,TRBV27,ASSLQAKYEKLF
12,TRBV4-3,ASSQRGNTGELF
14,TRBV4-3,ASSQDRYSITDTQY
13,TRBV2,ASKWDSSETGELF
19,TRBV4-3,ASSQGGKGGTPYSGANVLT
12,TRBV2,ASSGQASNSPLH
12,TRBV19,ASSIGLRTYEQY
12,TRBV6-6,ASRAQGSDYGYT
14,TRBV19,ASSRGQGAPNEKLF
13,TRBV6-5,ASSYWGQNNEKLF
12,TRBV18,ASSQAGQFYEQY
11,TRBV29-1,SVRDRDTGELF
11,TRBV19,ASSDRAPYEQY
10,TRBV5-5,ASSTTSRELF
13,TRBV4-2,ASSQGRVTRYGYT
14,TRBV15,ATSPGGGAVNQPQH
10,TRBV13,ASSFSGEKLF
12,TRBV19,ASSWTGENEKLF